The TCR beta chain under discussion was sequenced for a study of cytomegalovirus exposure and HLA in healthy donors. On the study more broadly: The use of the same platform for the approximately 110 validation repertoires and the roughly 670 first-cohort repertoires was reported by a later analysis.

From the 120-subject validation cohort, which was separate from the roughly 700-subject first cohort, the donors were drawn. Method: immunoSEQ multiplex PCR; TCRdb's copy keeps in-frame clones and lacks some. The sample yields around 150,000 clones, 88% seen once. CDR1 MNHEY and CDR2 SMNVEV come from the germline V gene (reference sequence). The CDR3 extends over 18 amino acids. The V and J ends lost 2 bases and 8 bases, in that order; junction bases with no gene match: 11. Sequenced material: PBMCs. This sequence originates from a man between 18 and 35 years old in good health and CMV-seronegative. V usage is TRBV27 and J usage is TRBJ2-1; 14 nucleotides align to TRBD2. The CDR3 region has the DNA TGTGCCAGCAGTTTACCGACTAGCGGGGGGGGAGTCGGACATGAGCAGTTCTTC. This gives the protein CASSLPTSGGGVGHEQFF.